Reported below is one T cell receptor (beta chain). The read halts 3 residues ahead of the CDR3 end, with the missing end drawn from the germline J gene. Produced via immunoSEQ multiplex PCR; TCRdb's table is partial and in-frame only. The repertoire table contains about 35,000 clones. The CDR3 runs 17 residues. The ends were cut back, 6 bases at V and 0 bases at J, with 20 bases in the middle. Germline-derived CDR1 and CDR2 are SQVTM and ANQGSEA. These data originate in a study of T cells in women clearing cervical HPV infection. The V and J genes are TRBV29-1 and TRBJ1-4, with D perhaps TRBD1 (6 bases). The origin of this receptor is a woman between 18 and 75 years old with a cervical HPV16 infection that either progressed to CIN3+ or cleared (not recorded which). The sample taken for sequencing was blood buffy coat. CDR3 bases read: TGCAGCGTCGCTGGACAGTCTAGCTCTGCAACTAATGAAAAA. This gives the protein CSVAGQSSSATNEK. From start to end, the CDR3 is CSVAGQSSSATNEKLFF. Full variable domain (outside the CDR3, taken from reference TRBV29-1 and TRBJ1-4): SAVISQKPSRDICQRGTSLTIQCQVDSQVTMMFWYRQQPGQSLTLIATANQGSEATYESGFVIDKFPISRPNLTFSTLTVSNMSPEDSSIYLCSVAGQSSSATNEKLFFGSGTQLSVL.